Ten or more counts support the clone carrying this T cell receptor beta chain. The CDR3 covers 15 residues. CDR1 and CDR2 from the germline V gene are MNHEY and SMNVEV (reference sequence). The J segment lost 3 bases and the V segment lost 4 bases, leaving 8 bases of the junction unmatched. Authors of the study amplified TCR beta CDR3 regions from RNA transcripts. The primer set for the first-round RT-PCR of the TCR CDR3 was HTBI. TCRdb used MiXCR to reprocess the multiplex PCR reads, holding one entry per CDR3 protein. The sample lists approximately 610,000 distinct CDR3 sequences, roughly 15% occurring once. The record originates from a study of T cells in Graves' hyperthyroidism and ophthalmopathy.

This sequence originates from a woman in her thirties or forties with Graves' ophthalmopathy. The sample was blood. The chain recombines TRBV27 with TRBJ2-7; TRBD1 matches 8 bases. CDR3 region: CASSSQDRDVYEQYF. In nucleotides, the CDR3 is TGTGCCAGCAGTTCCCAGGACAGGGACGTCTACGAGCAGTACTTC.